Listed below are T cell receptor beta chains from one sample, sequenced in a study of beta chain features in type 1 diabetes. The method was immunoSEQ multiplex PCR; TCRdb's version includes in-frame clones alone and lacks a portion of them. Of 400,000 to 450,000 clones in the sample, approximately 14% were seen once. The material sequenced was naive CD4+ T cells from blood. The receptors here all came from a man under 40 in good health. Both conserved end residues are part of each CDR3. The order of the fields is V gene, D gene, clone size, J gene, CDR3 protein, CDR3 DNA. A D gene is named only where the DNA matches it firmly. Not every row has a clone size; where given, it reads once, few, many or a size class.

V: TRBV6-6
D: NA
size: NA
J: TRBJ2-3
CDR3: CASSSSLGVTQYF
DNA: TGTGCCAGCAGTTCATCGCTCGGTGTTACGCAGTATTTT

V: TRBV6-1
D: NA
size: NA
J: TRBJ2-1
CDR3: CASSDGIRGPYNEQFF
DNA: TGTGCCAGCAGTGATGGGATCAGGGGCCCCTACAATGAGCAGTTCTTC

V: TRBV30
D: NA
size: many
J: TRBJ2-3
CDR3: CAWSGGDTQYF
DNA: TGTGCCTGGAGTGGGGGTGATACGCAGTATTTT

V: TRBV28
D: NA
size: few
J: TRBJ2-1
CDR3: CASTLTAGEQFF
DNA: TGTGCCAGCACCTTAACTGCAGGGGAGCAGTTCTTC

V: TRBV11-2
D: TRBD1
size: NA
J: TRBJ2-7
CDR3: CASSPGQGLREQYF
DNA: TGTGCCAGCAGCCCGGGACAGGGATTGAGGGAGCAGTACTTC

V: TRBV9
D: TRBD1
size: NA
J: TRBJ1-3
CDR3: CASSVDPDRGGFGNTIYF
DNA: TGCGCCAGCAGCGTTGATCCGGATAGAGGGGGCTTTGGAAACACCATATATTTT

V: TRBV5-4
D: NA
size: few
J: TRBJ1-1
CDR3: CASSLDGEAFF
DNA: TGTGCCAGCAGCTTGGACGGTGAAGCTTTCTTT

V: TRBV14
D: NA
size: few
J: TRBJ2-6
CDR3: CASSQRTVSGANVLTF
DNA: TGTGCCAGCAGCCAAAGGACCGTCTCTGGGGCCAACGTCCTGACTTTC

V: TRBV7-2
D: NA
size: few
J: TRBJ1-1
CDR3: CASTLGGSSTEAFF
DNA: TGTGCCAGCACCCTTGGGGGGAGCAGCACTGAAGCTTTCTTT

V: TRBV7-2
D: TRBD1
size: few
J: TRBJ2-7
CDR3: CASSPGQGANEQYF
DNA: TGTGCCAGCAGCCCAGGACAGGGGGCCAACGAGCAGTACTTC

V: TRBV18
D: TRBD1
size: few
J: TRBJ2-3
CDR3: CASSHIDRGPSTDTQYF
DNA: TGTGCCAGCTCACACATCGACAGGGGGCCCAGCACAGATACGCAGTATTTT

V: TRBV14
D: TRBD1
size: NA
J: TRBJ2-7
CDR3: CASSPAATGVFQYF
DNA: TGTGCCAGCAGCCCGGCCGCGACAGGGGTGTTTCAGTACTTC

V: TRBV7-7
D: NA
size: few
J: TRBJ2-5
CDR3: CASSLVGVETQYF
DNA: TGTGCTAGCAGCTTAGTCGGAGTGGAGACCCAGTACTTC

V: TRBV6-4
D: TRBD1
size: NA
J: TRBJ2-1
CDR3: CASSDSGTGGLNEQFF
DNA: TGTGCCAGCAGTGACTCAGGGACAGGGGGTTTAAATGAGCAGTTCTTC

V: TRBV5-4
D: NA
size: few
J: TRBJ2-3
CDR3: CASSPDSPSVTSTDTQYF
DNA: TGTGCCAGCAGCCCAGATTCACCGTCCGTGACTAGCACAGATACGCAGTATTTT

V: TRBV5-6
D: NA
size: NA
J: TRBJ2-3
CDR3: CASSLVPSTDTQYF
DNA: TGTGCCAGCAGCTTGGTACCGTCCACAGATACGCAGTATTTT

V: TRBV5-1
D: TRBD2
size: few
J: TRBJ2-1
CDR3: CASSLVASGGTYNEQFF
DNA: TGCGCCAGCAGCTTGGTGGCTAGCGGGGGGACCTACAATGAGCAGTTCTTC

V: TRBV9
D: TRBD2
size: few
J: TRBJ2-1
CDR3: CASSVYVGRGENEQFF
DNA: TGTGCCAGCAGCGTTTACGTCGGGAGGGGAGAGAATGAGCAGTTCTTC

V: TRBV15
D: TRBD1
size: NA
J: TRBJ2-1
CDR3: CATSNYRGQGLNEQFF
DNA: TGTGCCACCAGCAATTATCGGGGACAGGGCTTGAATGAGCAGTTCTTC

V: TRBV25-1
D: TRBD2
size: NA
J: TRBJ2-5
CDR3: CASLGLADRRETQYF
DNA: TGTGCCAGCCTCGGACTAGCCGATAGGAGGGAGACCCAGTACTTC

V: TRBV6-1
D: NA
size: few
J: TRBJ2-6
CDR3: CASRPQGGANVLTF
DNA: TGTGCCAGCAGACCTCAGGGAGGGGCCAACGTCCTGACTTTC

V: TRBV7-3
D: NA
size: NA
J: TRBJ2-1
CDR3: CASSLRLNNEQFF
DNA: TGTGCCAGCAGCTTAAGGCTGAACAATGAGCAGTTCTTC

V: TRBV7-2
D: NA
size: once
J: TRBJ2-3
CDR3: CASSLVGSDTQYF
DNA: TGTGCCAGCAGCTTAGTAGGCTCAGATACGCAGTATTTT

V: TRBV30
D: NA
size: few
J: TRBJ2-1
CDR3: CAWSRTTLGGQFF
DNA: TGTGCCTGGAGTAGGACTACTCTGGGGGGGCAGTTCTTC

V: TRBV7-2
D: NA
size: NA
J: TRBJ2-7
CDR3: CASSFGRADEQYF
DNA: TGTGCCAGCAGCTTTGGTAGGGCAGACGAGCAGTACTTC

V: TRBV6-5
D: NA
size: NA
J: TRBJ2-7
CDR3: CASSYYRGRSYEQYF
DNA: TGTGCCAGCAGTTACTATCGGGGAAGATCCTACGAGCAGTACTTC

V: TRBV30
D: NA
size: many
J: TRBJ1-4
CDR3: CAWSPGRINEKLFF
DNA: TGTGCCTGGAGCCCGGGACGGATTAATGAAAAACTGTTTTTT

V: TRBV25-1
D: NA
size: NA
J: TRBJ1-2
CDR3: CASIGGKNYGYTF
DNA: TGTGCCAGCATAGGGGGGAAGAACTATGGCTACACCTTC

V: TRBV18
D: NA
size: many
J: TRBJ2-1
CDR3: CASSPIEKISYNEQFF
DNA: TGTGCCAGCTCACCAATCGAGAAAATCTCCTACAATGAGCAGTTCTTC

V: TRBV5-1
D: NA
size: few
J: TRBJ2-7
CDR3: CASSLYQGAYEQYF
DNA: TGCGCCAGCAGCTTGTACCAAGGGGCCTACGAGCAGTACTTC

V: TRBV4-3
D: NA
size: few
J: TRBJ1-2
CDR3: CASSQEWGSLNYGYTF
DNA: TGCGCCAGCAGCCAAGAGTGGGGCAGCCTTAACTATGGCTACACCTTC

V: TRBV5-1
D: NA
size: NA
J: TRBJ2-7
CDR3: CASSLIGERSYEQYF
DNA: TGCGCCAGCAGCTTAATTGGGGAGAGGTCCTACGAGCAGTACTTC

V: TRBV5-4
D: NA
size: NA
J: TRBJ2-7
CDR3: CASSLEGVQYF
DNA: TGTGCCAGCAGCTTGGAAGGAGTGCAGTACTTC

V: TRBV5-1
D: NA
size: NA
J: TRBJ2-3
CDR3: CASSARTLQGGQYF
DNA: TGCGCCAGCAGCGCCAGGACCCTCCAGGGCGGGCAGTATTTT

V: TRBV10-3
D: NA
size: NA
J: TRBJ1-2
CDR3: CAITAGKLYGYTF
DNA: TGTGCCATCACAGCAGGAAAACTCTATGGCTACACCTTC

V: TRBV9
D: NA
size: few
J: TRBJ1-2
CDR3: CASSVEIGTGGYTF
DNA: TGTGCCAGCAGCGTAGAAATAGGCACTGGTGGCTACACCTTC

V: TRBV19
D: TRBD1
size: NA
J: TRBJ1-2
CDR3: CASSMLGQDATNYGYTF
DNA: TGTGCCAGTAGTATGTTAGGACAGGACGCAACTAACTATGGCTACACCTTC

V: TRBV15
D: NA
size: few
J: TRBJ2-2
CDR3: CATSRDRVSANTGELFF
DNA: TGTGCCACCAGCAGAGATCGGGTGTCCGCGAACACCGGGGAGCTGTTTTTT

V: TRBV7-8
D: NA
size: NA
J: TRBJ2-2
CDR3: CASSTGLSTGELFF
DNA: TGTGCCAGCTCCACGGGACTCAGCACCGGGGAGCTGTTTTTT

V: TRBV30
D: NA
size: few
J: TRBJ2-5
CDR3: CAWRGSGETQYF
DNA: TGTGCCTGGAGAGGTAGCGGCGAGACCCAGTACTTC

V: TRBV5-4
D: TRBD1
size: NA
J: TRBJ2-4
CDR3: CASSSGTGISLAKNIQYF
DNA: TGTGCCAGCAGCTCCGGGACAGGGATTTCTCTAGCCAAAAACATTCAGTACTTC

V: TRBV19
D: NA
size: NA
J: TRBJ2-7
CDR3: CASRNTVAGTTSYEQYF
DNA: TGTGCCAGTAGAAACACCGTTGCAGGGACAACTTCCTACGAGCAGTACTTC

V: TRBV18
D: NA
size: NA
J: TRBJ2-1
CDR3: CASSLPTGSYNEQFF
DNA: TGTGCCAGCTCACTTCCGACAGGCTCCTACAATGAGCAGTTCTTC

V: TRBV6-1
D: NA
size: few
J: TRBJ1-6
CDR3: CASSEIGAVSPLHF
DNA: TGTGCCAGCAGTGAGATAGGGGCCGTATCACCCCTCCACTTT

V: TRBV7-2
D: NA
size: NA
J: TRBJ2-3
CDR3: CASSLGRTQYF
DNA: TGTGCCAGCAGCCTAGGTCGCACGCAGTATTTT

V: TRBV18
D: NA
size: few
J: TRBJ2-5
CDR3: CASSPRVGETQYF
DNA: TGTGCCAGCTCACCACGCGTCGGGGAGACCCAGTACTTC

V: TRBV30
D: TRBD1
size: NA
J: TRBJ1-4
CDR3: CAWSGDRGLPATNEKLFF
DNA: TGTGCCTGGAGTGGAGACAGGGGGCTCCCAGCAACTAATGAAAAACTGTTTTTT

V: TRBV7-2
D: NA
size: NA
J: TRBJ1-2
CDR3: CASSLDHYGYTF
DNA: TGTGCCAGCAGCTTAGACCACTATGGCTACACCTTC

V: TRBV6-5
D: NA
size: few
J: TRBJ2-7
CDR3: CASRSTGNRVQYF
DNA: TGTGCCAGCAGATCCACAGGGAATAGGGTGCAGTACTTC

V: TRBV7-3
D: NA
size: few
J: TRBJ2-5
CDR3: CASSLDPRETQYF
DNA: TGTGCCAGCAGCTTAGACCCCCGCGAGACCCAGTACTTC

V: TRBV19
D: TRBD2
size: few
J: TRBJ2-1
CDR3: CASSATSGNEQFF
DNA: TGTGCCAGTAGTGCTACTAGCGGGAATGAGCAGTTCTTC

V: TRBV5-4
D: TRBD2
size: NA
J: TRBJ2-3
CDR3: CASSFRAGVPDTQYF
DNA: TGTGCCAGCAGCTTTCGAGCGGGGGTCCCAGATACGCAGTATTTT

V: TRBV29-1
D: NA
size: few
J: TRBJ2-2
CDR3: CSGMDQPGGELFF
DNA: TGCAGCGGGATGGACCAACCGGGGGGGGAGCTGTTTTTT

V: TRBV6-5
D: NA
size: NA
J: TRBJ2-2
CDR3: CASRVTDTGELFF
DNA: TGTGCCAGCAGGGTAACAGACACCGGGGAGCTGTTTTTT

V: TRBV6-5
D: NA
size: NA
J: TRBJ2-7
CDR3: CASSRESDYEQYF
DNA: TGTGCCAGCAGCCGCGAGTCAGACTACGAGCAGTACTTC